This is a list of T cell receptor beta chains from one sample in a study of cytomegalovirus exposure and HLA in healthy donors. Here immunoSEQ multiplex PCR was the method, and the copy in TCRdb shows in-frame clones only, minus some. Of over 120,000 clones in the sample, 75% to 90% were seen once. The sample comprised PBMCs. These receptors came from a woman between 18 and 30 years old in good health and CMV-seropositive. Each CDR3 is given with its conserved first and last residue. D genes are given only for firm matches. The listing skips clone size in some rows; elsewhere it reads once, few, many or a size class.

d_gene	v_gene	abundance	j_gene	CDR3aa	CDR3nt
TRBD2	TRBV19	-	TRBJ2-7	CASSIDLAGGSIYEQYF	TGTGCCAGTAGTATCGATCTAGCGGGGGGCTCGATCTACGAGCAGTACTTC
TRBD1	TRBV7-7	-	TRBJ2-3	CASSLGRTGVDTQYF	TGTGCCAGCAGCTTAGGGAGGACAGGCGTCGATACGCAGTATTTT
TRBD1	TRBV28	once	TRBJ1-2	CASSPTEGTGDGYTF	TGTGCCAGCAGTCCAACCGAGGGGACAGGGGACGGCTACACCTTC
TRBD2	TRBV9	once	TRBJ2-2	CASSVDRAGVNTGELFF	TGTGCCAGCAGCGTAGATCGAGCGGGGGTGAACACCGGGGAGCTGTTTTTT
TRBD1	TRBV7-6	-	TRBJ1-1	CASSLEGGQGVGTEAFF	TGTGCCAGCAGCTTAGAGGGGGGACAGGGGGTTGGCACTGAAGCTTTCTTT
-	TRBV4-3	-	TRBJ2-2	CASSQELSTGELFF	TGCGCCAGCAGCCAAGAACTAAGCACCGGGGAGCTGTTTTTT
TRBD1	TRBV10-1	-	TRBJ2-4	CASRVRGPRENIQYF	TGCGCCAGCAGGGTAAGGGGGCCCAGAGAAAACATTCAGTACTTC
TRBD2	TRBV5-4	-	TRBJ2-3	CASSRTGGPTDTQYF	TGTGCCAGCAGCCGCACGGGGGGGCCCACAGATACGCAGTATTTT
TRBD2	TRBV10-1	-	TRBJ2-7	CASSDGSGVSYEQYF	TGCGCCAGCAGTGACGGTAGCGGGGTATCCTACGAGCAGTACTTC
TRBD1	TRBV9	-	TRBJ1-2	CASSVGVEGARGYTF	TGTGCCAGCAGCGTAGGGGTGGAGGGGGCGCGGGGCTACACCTTC
TRBD1	TRBV6-5	-	TRBJ1-4	CASSQTGTHEKLFF	TGTGCCAGCAGCCAGACAGGGACCCATGAAAAACTGTTTTTT
-	TRBV27	-	TRBJ1-2	CASSLSGGVRYTF	TGTGCCAGCAGTTTATCGGGAGGGGTTCGCTACACCTTC
-	TRBV7-3	-	TRBJ1-1	CASSLTRMNTEAFF	TGTGCCAGCAGCTTAACCAGAATGAACACTGAAGCTTTCTTT
-	TRBV4-1	-	TRBJ2-7	CASSQALTGLSSYEQYF	TGCGCCAGCAGCCAAGCCCTGACAGGTCTTAGCTCCTACGAGCAGTACTTC
-	TRBV7-9	-	TRBJ1-2	CASSLPRGTVNYGYTF	TGTGCCAGCAGCTTACCCCGGGGGACGGTAAACTATGGCTACACCTTC
TRBD2	TRBV11-1	-	TRBJ2-7	CASSFQSGGRSEQYF	TGTGCCAGCAGCTTCCAGAGCGGGGGGCGAAGCGAGCAGTACTTC
-	TRBV7-6	-	TRBJ2-5	CASSAETVSGWETQYF	TGTGCCAGCAGCGCTGAGACAGTCTCCGGGTGGGAGACCCAGTACTTC
-	TRBV11-2	-	TRBJ2-7	CASSPGQSHEQYF	TGTGCCAGCAGCCCGGGACAATCGCACGAGCAGTACTTC
-	TRBV28	-	TRBJ1-1	CASSLTGGDTEAFF	TGTGCCAGCAGTTTGACCGGGGGGGACACTGAAGCTTTCTTT
-	TRBV27	-	TRBJ2-7	CASRDSSYNYEQYF	TGTGCCAGCCGCGACAGTTCCTACAACTACGAGCAGTACTTC
-	TRBV7-9	few	TRBJ2-3	CASSLASDTQYF	TGTGCCAGCAGCTTAGCTTCGGATACGCAGTATTTT
TRBD1	TRBV19	-	TRBJ1-1	CASKGTGMNTEAFF	TGTGCCAGTAAAGGGACAGGCATGAACACTGAAGCTTTCTTT
-	TRBV6-1	-	TRBJ1-5	CASSDSSNQPQHF	TGTGCCAGCAGTGACAGTAGCAATCAGCCCCAGCATTTT
-	TRBV29-1	-	TRBJ1-1	CSVDGLSVNTEAFF	TGCAGCGTTGATGGTTTGTCAGTGAACACTGAAGCTTTCTTT
-	TRBV10-2	-	TRBJ1-2	CASRRDDYGYTF	TGCGCCAGCAGGAGGGATGACTATGGCTACACCTTC
TRBD2	TRBV7-9	once	TRBJ2-3	CASSPFSGGHTDTQYF	TGTGCCAGCAGCCCCTTTAGCGGGGGGCACACAGATACGCAGTATTTT
-	TRBV7-9	-	TRBJ1-1	CASSFLRTVGAFF	TGTGCCAGCAGCTTCTTGAGGACAGTCGGAGCTTTCTTT
-	TRBV9	-	TRBJ2-2	CASSVEGVGELFF	TGTGCCAGCAGCGTAGAAGGGGTAGGGGAGCTGTTTTTT
-	TRBV18	few	TRBJ2-7	CASSPGPRAGIRAYEQYF	TGTGCCAGCTCACCAGGGCCCCGGGCAGGGATACGAGCCTACGAGCAGTACTTC